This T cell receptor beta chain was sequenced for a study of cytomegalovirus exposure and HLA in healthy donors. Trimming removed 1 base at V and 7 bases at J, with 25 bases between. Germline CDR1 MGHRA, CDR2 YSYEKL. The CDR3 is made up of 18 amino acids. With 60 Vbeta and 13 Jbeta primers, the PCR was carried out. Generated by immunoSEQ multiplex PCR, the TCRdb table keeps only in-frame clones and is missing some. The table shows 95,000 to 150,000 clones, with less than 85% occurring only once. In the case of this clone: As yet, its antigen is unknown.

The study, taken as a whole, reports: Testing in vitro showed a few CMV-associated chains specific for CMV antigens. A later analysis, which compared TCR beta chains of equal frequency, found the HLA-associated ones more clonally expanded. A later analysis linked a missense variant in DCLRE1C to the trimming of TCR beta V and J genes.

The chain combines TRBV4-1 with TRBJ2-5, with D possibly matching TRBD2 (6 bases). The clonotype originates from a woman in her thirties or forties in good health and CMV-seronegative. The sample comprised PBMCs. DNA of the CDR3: TGCGCCAGCAGCCAAGCCTCTGGCCCGGTCGGGGGAGGTGGGACCCAGTACTTC. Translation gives CASSQASGPVGGGGTQYF.